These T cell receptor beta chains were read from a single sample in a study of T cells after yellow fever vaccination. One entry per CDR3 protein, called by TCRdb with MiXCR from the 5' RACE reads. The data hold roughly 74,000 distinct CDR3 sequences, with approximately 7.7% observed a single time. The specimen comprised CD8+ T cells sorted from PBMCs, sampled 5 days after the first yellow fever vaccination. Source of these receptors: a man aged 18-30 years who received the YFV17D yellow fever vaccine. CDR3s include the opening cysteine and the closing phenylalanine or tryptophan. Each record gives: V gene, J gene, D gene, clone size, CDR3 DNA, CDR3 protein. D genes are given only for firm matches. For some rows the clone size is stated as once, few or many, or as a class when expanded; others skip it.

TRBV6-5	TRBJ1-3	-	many	TGTGCCAGCAGTTACGGGGGCGGGAGGGGAAACACCATATATTTT	CASSYGGGRGNTIYF
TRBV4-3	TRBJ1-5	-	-	TGCGCCAGCAGCCACGCCTTCGTTGGTCAGGGAAATGATCAGCCCCAGCATTTT	CASSHAFVGQGNDQPQHF
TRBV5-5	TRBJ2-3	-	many	TGTGCCAGCAGCTTCTCGGTAGCGCGTATGCGGGATACGCAGTATTTT	CASSFSVARMRDTQYF
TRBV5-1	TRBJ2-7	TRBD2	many	TGCGCCAGCAGCTTGGGTAGCGGGGGATACGAGCAGTACTTC	CASSLGSGGYEQYF
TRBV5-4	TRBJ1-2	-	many	TGTGCCAGCAGCTTGCCAGGGACCTTCTATGGCTACACCTTC	CASSLPGTFYGYTF
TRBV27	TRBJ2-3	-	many	TGTGCCAGCAGACCCCCCGAGGGTGATACGCAGTATTTT	CASRPPEGDTQYF
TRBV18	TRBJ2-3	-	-	TGTGCCAGCCTCACCGGCGACGGGGCCCCAGATACGCAGTATTTT	CASLTGDGAPDTQYF
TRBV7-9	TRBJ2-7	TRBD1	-	TGTGCCAGCAGCTTACCGGGACAGGCCCCCTACGAGCAGTACTTC	CASSLPGQAPYEQYF
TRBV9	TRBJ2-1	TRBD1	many	TGTGCCAGCAGCACATCCGGGACAGGCAATGAGCAGTTCTTC	CASSTSGTGNEQFF
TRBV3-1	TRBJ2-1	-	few	TGTGCCAGCAGCCAAGTGACCATTTCCTACAATGAGCAGTTCTTC	CASSQVTISYNEQFF
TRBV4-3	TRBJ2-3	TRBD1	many	TGCGCCAGCAGCCAAGGGACAGGGGCAGGGACAGATACGCAGTATTTT	CASSQGTGAGTDTQYF
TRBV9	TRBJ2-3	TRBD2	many	TGTGCCAGCAGCGTAGCGGGTAGCGGGGGGGCCGCAGATACGCAGTATTTT	CASSVAGSGGAADTQYF
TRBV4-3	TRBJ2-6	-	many	TGCGCCAGCAGCCAACAGCAGGAGGGGGGCTCTGGGGCCAACGTCCTGACTTTC	CASSQQQEGGSGANVLTF
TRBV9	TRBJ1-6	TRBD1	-	TGTGCCAGCAGCGGCGACAGGGGGGATTCACCCCTCCACTTT	CASSGDRGDSPLHF
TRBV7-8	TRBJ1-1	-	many	TGTGCCAGCAGCTTCTATACGGGAAGCATGAACACTGAAGCTTTCTTT	CASSFYTGSMNTEAFF
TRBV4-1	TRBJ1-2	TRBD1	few	TGCGCCAGCAGCCAGGGTTGGACAGGGTTTAACTATGGCTACACCTTC	CASSQGWTGFNYGYTF
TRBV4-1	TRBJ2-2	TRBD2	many	TGCGCCAGCAGCCCGAGACTAGCGGGCCCGGGTACCGGGGAGCTGTTTTTT	CASSPRLAGPGTGELFF
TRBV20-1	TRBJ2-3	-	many	TGCAGTGCTAGAGATGGGGCTAGTCGTGGTGATACGCAGTATTTT	CSARDGASRGDTQYF
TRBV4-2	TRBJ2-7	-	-	TGTGCCAGCAGCCAAGATGGAGGGGGGGGCCCCGGCGAGCAGTACTTC	CASSQDGGGGPGEQYF
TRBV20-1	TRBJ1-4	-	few	TGCAGTGCTGGACTTAGGGGATTTGAAAAACTGTTTTTT	CSAGLRGFEKLFF
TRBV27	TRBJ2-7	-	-	TGTGCCAGCAGGCCGACAGCTAACTACGAGCAGTACTTC	CASRPTANYEQYF
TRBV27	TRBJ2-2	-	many	TGTGCCAGCACCCCGACAGTGAACACCGGGGAGCTGTTTTTT	CASTPTVNTGELFF
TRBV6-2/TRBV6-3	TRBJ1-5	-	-	TGTGCCAGCAGACCGCACCCGGGCGACAGAATAGGCAATCAGCCCCAGCATTTT	CASRPHPGDRIGNQPQHF
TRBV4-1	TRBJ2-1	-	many	TGCGCCAGCAGCCAAGGACATTACAATGAGCAGTTCTTC	CASSQGHYNEQFF
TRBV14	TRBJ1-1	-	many	TGTGCCAGCAGCCACCAGACAGTTGAAGCTTTCTTT	CASSHQTVEAFF
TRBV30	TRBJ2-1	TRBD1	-	TGTGCCTGGAAAGTTAGGGACAGAATATGCAATGAGCAGTTCTTC	CAWKVRDRICNEQFF
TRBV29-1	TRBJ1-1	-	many	TGCAGCGTCGCATTTATGAACACTGAAGCTTTCTTT	CSVAFMNTEAFF
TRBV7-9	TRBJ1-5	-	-	TGTGCCAGCAGCGAGGGAGATCAGCCCCAGCATTTT	CASSEGDQPQHF
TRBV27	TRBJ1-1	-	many	TGTGCCAGCAGTTTAGGGGGGGTAGGGACTGAAGCTTTCTTT	CASSLGGVGTEAFF
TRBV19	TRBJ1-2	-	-	TGTGCCAGTAGTATACAGGGATACTATGGCTACACCTTC	CASSIQGYYGYTF
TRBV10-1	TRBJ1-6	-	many	TGCGCCAGCAGTGACAGGGAAGGCTCACCCCTCCACTTT	CASSDREGSPLHF
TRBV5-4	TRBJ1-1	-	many	TGTGCCAGCAGCTTGGGTGGCAGGTCGAGGACTGAAGCTTTCTTT	CASSLGGRSRTEAFF
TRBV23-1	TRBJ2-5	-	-	TGTGTCTCCTGTCAGCAGAAGCGCCAAGAGGAGACCCAGTACTTC	CVSCQQKRQEETQYF
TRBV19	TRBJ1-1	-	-	TGTGCCAGTAGTATTGGCAGCATGAACACTGAAGCTTTCTTT	CASSIGSMNTEAFF
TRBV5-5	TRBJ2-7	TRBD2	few	TGTGCCAGCAGCTTATTCATCGGGAGGGGAGCCTACGAGCAGTACTTC	CASSLFIGRGAYEQYF
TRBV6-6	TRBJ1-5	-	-	TGTGCCAGCATGGAGGGCAATCAGCCCCAGCATTTT	CASMEGNQPQHF
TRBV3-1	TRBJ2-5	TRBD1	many	TGTGCCAGCAGCCAAGATCCCGCCCGCCTTAGACAGGGCCTACAAGAGACCCAGTACTTC	CASSQDPARLRQGLQETQYF
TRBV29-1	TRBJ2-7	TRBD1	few	TGCAGCGTCGACACAGGGGACGAGCAGTACTTC	CSVDTGDEQYF
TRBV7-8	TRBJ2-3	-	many	TGTGCCAGCAGCCCACCGACGCTAGAGGACACAGATACGCAGTATTTT	CASSPPTLEDTDTQYF
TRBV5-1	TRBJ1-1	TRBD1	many	TGCGCCAGCAGTGCCAGGGGGTACACTGAAGCTTTCTTT	CASSARGYTEAFF
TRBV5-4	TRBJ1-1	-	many	TGTGCCAGCAGCTGGGGACCGAATGAAGCTTTCTTT	CASSWGPNEAFF
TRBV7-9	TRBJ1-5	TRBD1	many	TGTGCCAGCAGCTTGGGACAGTCCAATCAGCCCCAGCATTTT	CASSLGQSNQPQHF
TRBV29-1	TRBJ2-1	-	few	TGCAGCGTTGAGTGGGGCTCCTACAATGAGCAGTTCTTC	CSVEWGSYNEQFF
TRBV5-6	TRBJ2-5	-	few	TGTGCCAGCAGCTTGATTCGAGCAGGACGGCAAGAGACCCAGTACTTC	CASSLIRAGRQETQYF
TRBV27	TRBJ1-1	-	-	TGTGCCAGCAGTTTGGGACCGGAGGGCACTGAAGCTTTCTTT	CASSLGPEGTEAFF
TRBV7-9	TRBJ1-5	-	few	TGTGCCAGCAGCTTATCGGAGGAGTATCAGCCCCAGCATTTT	CASSLSEEYQPQHF
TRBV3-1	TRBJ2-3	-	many	TGTGCCAGCAGCCAAGCGGTGGGCCCGAGGACAGATACGCAGTATTTT	CASSQAVGPRTDTQYF
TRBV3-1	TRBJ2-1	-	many	TGTGCCAGCAGCCAAGATCTTCAGGTCAGCTCCTACAATGAGCAGTTCTTC	CASSQDLQVSSYNEQFF